This T cell receptor beta chain appears in the sequencing data of a study of blood T cell repertoires in COVID-19. Deletions cut 5 bases from V and 4 bases from J, with 15 bases between. The CDR3 is 14 amino acids. Germline-derived CDR1 and CDR2 are MDHEN and SYDVKM. The assay was immunoSEQ multiplex PCR, and TCRdb's table has in-frame clones only and misses some. The sample records more than 200,000 clones, 80% to 90% being singletons. The chain uses TRBV28 and TRBJ2-7; no firm D call. The specimen sequenced was PBMCs or T cells enriched from blood (not recorded which). The origin of this receptor is a woman in her twenties or thirties who had recovered from COVID-19. The CDR3 loop reads CASSPGYYAYEQYF. In DNA, the CDR3 is TGTGCCAGCAGTCCAGGCTATTATGCTTACGAGCAGTACTTC.